These T cell receptor beta chains were read from a single sample in a study of beta chain features in type 1 diabetes. The assay was immunoSEQ multiplex PCR, and TCRdb's table has in-frame clones only and misses some. The repertoire holds over 650,000 clones, over 13% seen once, with roughly 0.04% in the top ten. Sample: naive CD4+ T cells from blood. These receptor sequences come from a young man with type 1 diabetes. Both conserved end residues are part of each CDR3. D genes are given only for firm matches. Clone size is not always given. Where it is, it says once, few, many or a class for expanded clones.

D: TRBD2; size: few; J: TRBJ2-1; V: TRBV18; DNA: TGTGCCAGCTCACCATCGACTAGCGGGAGGGTCCGTGAGCAGTTCTTC; CDR3: CASSPSTSGRVREQFF
D: -; size: few; J: TRBJ1-1; V: TRBV23-1; DNA: TGCGCCAGGGGCCGGTGGGGGCTATCGGACACTGAAGCTTTCTTT; CDR3: CARGRWGLSDTEAFF
D: TRBD1; size: -; J: TRBJ1-6; V: TRBV23-1; DNA: TGCGCCAGCAGCCCTAAATCGACAGGGGGCGCGAATAATTCACCCCTCCACTTT; CDR3: CASSPKSTGGANNSPLHF
D: -; size: -; J: TRBJ2-6; V: TRBV5-6; DNA: TGTGCCAGCAGCTTTGGACACCCCGGCTCCGGGGCCAACGTCCTGACTTTC; CDR3: CASSFGHPGSGANVLTF
D: -; size: many; J: TRBJ2-3; V: TRBV10-3; DNA: TGTGCCATCAGTGTTAGCAGCACAGATACGCAGTATTTT; CDR3: CAISVSSTDTQYF
D: -; size: few; J: TRBJ1-2; V: TRBV7-2; DNA: TGTGCCAGCACCGAGGGAGGGGTGAATGGCTACACCTTC; CDR3: CASTEGGVNGYTF
D: TRBD2; size: -; J: TRBJ2-1; V: TRBV28; DNA: TGTGCCAGCAGTTCCCAAGCGGGGGGGCCGAATGAGCAGTTCTTC; CDR3: CASSSQAGGPNEQFF
D: TRBD1; size: few; J: TRBJ2-2; V: TRBV28; DNA: TGTGCCAGCAGTTCCCCCAGGGGGCCCGGCCCCACCGGGGAGCTGTTTTTT; CDR3: CASSSPRGPGPTGELFF
D: -; size: few; J: TRBJ2-5; V: TRBV5-1; DNA: TGCGCCAGCAGCTTTGGACAGATCCAAGAGACCCAGTACTTC; CDR3: CASSFGQIQETQYF
D: -; size: few; J: TRBJ2-3; V: TRBV5-1; DNA: TGCGCCAGCGAGGCGGGGAGCACAGATACGCAGTATTTT; CDR3: CASEAGSTDTQYF
D: TRBD1; size: few; J: TRBJ1-6; V: TRBV7-3; DNA: TGTGCCAGCAGCTTCCTCGGGACAGCTAATTCACCCCTCCACTTT; CDR3: CASSFLGTANSPLHF
D: -; size: few; J: TRBJ2-3; V: TRBV5-1; DNA: TGCGCCAGCAGCTTATCAGGGGGGCCAGATACGCAGTATTTT; CDR3: CASSLSGGPDTQYF
D: -; size: -; J: TRBJ2-5; V: TRBV30; DNA: TGTGCCTGGAGCTCCGGGGGCCCCCAAGAGACCCAGTACTTC; CDR3: CAWSSGGPQETQYF
D: -; size: few; J: TRBJ2-7; V: TRBV11-1; DNA: TGTGCCAGCAGCTTAAGTTCTGACACAGGGATCTACGAGCAGTACTTC; CDR3: CASSLSSDTGIYEQYF
D: -; size: -; J: TRBJ2-3; V: TRBV5-4; DNA: TGTGCCAGCAGCTTAGGGACACCCACAGATACGCAGTATTTT; CDR3: CASSLGTPTDTQYF
D: TRBD1; size: -; J: TRBJ1-2; V: TRBV23-1; DNA: TGCGCCAGCACTGACAGGGGGCAGAGTGGCTACACCTTC; CDR3: CASTDRGQSGYTF
D: TRBD1; size: -; J: TRBJ2-2; V: TRBV12-5; DNA: TGTGCTAGTGGTCCCGGGACAGGGGTCCGCCCGAACACCGGGGAGCTGTTTTTT; CDR3: CASGPGTGVRPNTGELFF
D: TRBD1; size: -; J: TRBJ1-1; V: TRBV7-2; DNA: TGTGCCAGCAGTTTTAGACCGGACAGGGGGAACACTGAAGCTTTCTTT; CDR3: CASSFRPDRGNTEAFF
D: -; size: -; J: TRBJ1-2; V: TRBV28; DNA: TGTGCCAGCAGTCAACAGGGTGGCTACACCTTC; CDR3: CASSQQGGYTF
D: -; size: few; J: TRBJ2-5; V: TRBV4-3; DNA: TGCGCCAGCAGCCAAGGACAACGTCAAGAGACCCAGTACTTC; CDR3: CASSQGQRQETQYF
D: -; size: -; J: TRBJ2-5; V: TRBV4-2; DNA: TGTGCCAGCAGCCGCCGACTTTCCGAGACCCAGTACTTC; CDR3: CASSRRLSETQYF
D: -; size: -; J: TRBJ2-2; V: TRBV6-5; DNA: TGTGCCAGCAGTAGACAGGGAGGGATCACCGGGGAGCTGTTTTTT; CDR3: CASSRQGGITGELFF
D: TRBD1; size: few; J: TRBJ2-1; V: TRBV25-1; DNA: TGTGCCAGCAGTGCTTGGGACAGCTACAATGAGCAGTTCTTC; CDR3: CASSAWDSYNEQFF